Listed here are 21 T cell receptor beta chains from one sample, sequenced in a study of T cells after yellow fever vaccination. Using its own MiXCR run on the 5' RACE reads, TCRdb lists one record per CDR3 protein. The data hold a few hundred thousand distinct CDR3 sequences, with about 4% observed a single time. The sample here was PBMCs, taken 5 days after the yellow fever booster vaccination. The receptors originated from a man between 18 and 35 years old who received the YFV17D yellow fever vaccine.

This clonotype turned up a few times. This sequence joins TRBV5-1 and TRBJ2-3; D is perhaps TRBD2 (6 bases). V lost 0 bases to trimming and J lost 2 bases, with 10 bases between them. CDR1 and CDR2 from the germline V gene are SGHRS and YFSETQ. CDR3 length equals 15 residues. DNA for the CDR3: TGCGCCAGCAGCTTGGGGCGGGGACTCACAGATACGCAGTATTTT. This sequence encodes CASSLGRGLTDTQYF.

The chain has TRBV20-1 and TRBJ1-4; a weak D match, TRBD1 (5 bases). This CDR3 contains 16 residues. V lost 6 bases, J lost 0 bases, and 17 bases lay in between. CDR1 and CDR2 (germline): DFQATT, SNEGSKA (reference sequence). CDR3 protein: CSAPLGHMATNEKLFF. CDR3 DNA: TGCAGTGCCCCGTTGGGGCATATGGCAACTAATGAAAAACTGTTTTTT.

CDR3 in DNA: TGTGCCAGCAGCTCCCGGAGCCGGGACTTCCGAACAAGTGAAGCTTTCTTT. Its translation is CASSSRSRDFRTSEAFF. The chain recombines TRBV13 with TRBJ1-1; maybe TRBD1 (5 bases). The V gene's germline CDR1 is PRHDT and CDR2 FYEKMQ (reference sequence). Trimming removed 4 bases at V and 7 bases at J, with 25 bases between. This CDR3 has 17 residues.

This chain uses TRBV21-1 with TRBJ1-2; the table gives TRBD1 as D, unverified against the DNA. TRBV21-1 is tagged as a pseudogene. CDR3 length: 15 amino acids. The CDR3 is CASSRTGEEGYGYTF. In DNA form, the CDR3 reads TGTGCCAGCAGCAGAACAGGGGAAGAAGGCTATGGCTACACCTTC.

This sequence joins TRBV14 and TRBJ2-3; possibly TRBD2 for D (6 bases). This CDR3 is 16 amino acids long. CDR1 and CDR2 (germline): SGHDN, FVKESK. Between the trimmed V and J ends, which lost 3 bases and 0 bases, there was a span of 13 bases. The CDR3 DNA reads TGTGCCAGCAGCCAGGAGCGGGTTACTAGCACAGATACGCAGTATTTT. Amino acid sequence: CASSQERVTSTDTQYF. Filled out from reference TRBV14 and TRBJ2-3, the complete variable domain reads EAGVTQFPSHSVIEKGQTVTLRCDPISGHDNLYWYRRVMGKEIKFLLHFVKESKQDESGMPNNRFLAERTGGTYSTLKVQPAELEDSGVYFCASSQERVTSTDTQYFGPGTRLTVL.

This clonotype was observed at least ten times. The chain has TRBV7-2 and TRBJ1-3; a weak D match, TRBD1 (6 bases). The V and J ends lost 1 base and 1 base respectively, with 11 bases between them. This CDR3 has 16 amino acids. Germline CDR1 is SGHTA and CDR2 is FQGNSA. Here the CDR3 DNA reads TGTGCCAGCAGCTTAGGACAGGTTGCGTCTGGAAACACCATATATTTT. Translated: CASSLGQVASGNTIYF.

In its sample, this clonotype was seen once. A much larger clone differs from this one at a single base, so this may be a read error. This sequence joins TRBV6-6 and TRBJ1-5, with D hard to call. Germline CDR1 MNHNY, CDR2 SVGAGI (reference sequence). V was trimmed by 9 bases and J by 5 bases, leaving 17 bases between them. The CDR3 has 14 amino acids. CDR3 protein: CASKWAVVYQPQHF. The CDR3 region has the DNA TGTGCCAGTAAGTGGGCAGTGGTTTATCAGCCCCAGCATTTT.

This clonotype was detected ten times or more. This rearrangement joins TRBV5-1 to TRBJ2-5, with TRBD2 identical over 8 bases. Germline trimming cut 4 bases from V and 1 base from J; bases unmatched to any gene: 3. CDR1 is SGHRS, CDR2 YFSETQ, per germline. The CDR3 totals 14 residues. The CDR3 spells CASSAGLVQETQYF. CDR3 DNA sequence: TGCGCCAGCAGCGCGGGACTAGTCCAAGAGACCCAGTACTTC. Based on the CDR3 plus reference TRBV5-1 and TRBJ2-5, the full variable domain is KAGVTQTPRYLIKTRGQQVTLSCSPISGHRSVSWYQQTPGQGLQFLFEYFSETQRNKGNFPGRFSGRQFSNSRSEMNVSTLELGDSALYLCASSAGLVQETQYFGPGTRLLVL.

CDR3 region: CASSLGGERGYTF. For the CDR3, the DNA is TGTGCCAGCAGCTTGGGGGGAGAAAGGGGCTACACCTTC. The chain couples TRBV7-9 to TRBJ1-2, with D possibly being TRBD1 (5 bases). In germline, CDR1 is SEHNR, CDR2 FQNEAQ (reference sequence). This CDR3 has 13 amino acids. Trimming took 3 bases from V and 8 from J, leaving 13 bases between them.

Ten or more counts support this clonotype. This chain connects TRBV7-6 to TRBJ1-4; D remains ambiguous. Germline CDR1 SGHVS, CDR2 FNYEAQ. The CDR3 runs to 15 residues. V was cut by 5 bases and J by 0 bases, with 10 bases left in between. The CDR3 DNA reads as TGTGCCAGCAGCGACACAGCGGCAACTAATGAAAAACTGTTTTTT. Protein: CASSDTAATNEKLFF.

CDR3 sequence reads: CATSRDRTRSYEQYF. In DNA form, the CDR3 reads TGTGCCACCAGCAGAGATCGGACCAGGTCCTACGAGCAGTACTTC. The gene calls are TRBV15 and TRBJ2-7, with D unresolved. Trimming shortened V by 0 bases and J by 1 base, and 10 bases separated the two germline ends. The CDR3 contains 15 residues. From germline, CDR1 is LNHNV and CDR2 YYDKDF (reference sequence).

This clonotype was detected only a few times. The chain links TRBV28 to TRBJ2-3; 10 nucleotides match TRBD2. This CDR3 has 16 amino acids. Per the germline V gene, CDR1 is MDHEN and CDR2 is SYDVKM. Losses at the gene ends were 2 bases for V and 3 bases for J; bases not matched to a gene: 5. The CDR3 DNA follows: TGTGCCAGCAGTTTAGGCCTAGCGGGGGATACAGATACGCAGTATTTT. It encodes CASSLGLAGDTDTQYF.

In its sample, this clonotype was seen a few times. DNA for the CDR3: TGTGCCACCAGTGTGGGACAGCTATGCGAGCAGTACTTC. Amino acid sequence: CATSVGQLCEQYF. V gene TRBV24-1 combines with J gene TRBJ2-7, with 7 bases matching TRBD1. Germline V gives CDR1 KGHDR, CDR2 SFDVKD. Trimming at V came to 5 bases and at J to 6 bases, leaving 6 bases not matched to a gene. The CDR3 length is 13 residues.

Remarks on this clonotype: Mismatch with germline at one junction end may stem from a read error. The chain has TRBV7-9 and TRBJ1-3; D possibly corresponds to TRBD1 (6 bases). CDR3 size: 10 residues. CDR1 SEHNR and CDR2 FQNEAQ come from the germline V gene (reference sequence). CDR3 in amino acids: CASSSQGPDF. The CDR3 region has the DNA TGTGCCAGCAGTTCACAGGGTCCGGATTTT. Drawing the rest from reference TRBV7-9 and TRBJ1-3, the complete variable domain is DTGVSQNPRHKITKRGQNVTFRCDPISEHNRLYWYRQTLGQGPEFLTYFQNEAQLEKSRLLSDRFSAERPKGSFSTLEIQRTEQGDSAMYLCASSSQGPDFGEGSWLTVV.

J is TRBJ2-7 and V is TRBV11-2; TRBD1 matches 7 bases. The CDR3 runs 13 residues. V was clipped by 3 bases and J by 2 bases; unmatched bases: 1. Germline assignment: CDR1 SGHAT and CDR2 FQNNGV. In DNA form, the CDR3 reads TGTGCCAGCAGCTTGGGACAGACCTACGAGCAGTACGTC. This codes for CASSLGQTYEQYV.

The CDR3 bases are TGTGCCACCAGCAGGGACAGGGGTTGGGACAATGAGCAGTTCTTC. Protein sequence: CATSRDRGWDNEQFF. This rearrangement joins TRBV15 to TRBJ2-1; 9 nucleotides line up with TRBD1. The CDR3 extends over 15 amino acids. The germline CDR1 and CDR2 sequences are LNHNV and YYDKDF (reference sequence). With V trimmed by 3 bases and J by 5 bases, 5 bases remained unmatched.

This clonotype was found many times. This chain connects TRBV11-2 to TRBJ2-5; 7 bases fit TRBD1. The CDR3 length is 13 residues. The J segment lost 5 bases and the V segment lost 6 bases, leaving 6 bases of the junction unmatched. The germline gives CDR1 SGHAT, CDR2 FQNNGV. CDR3 protein: CASRTTGVETQYF. CDR3 sequence (DNA): TGTGCCAGCAGAACTACAGGGGTCGAGACCCAGTACTTC.

This clonotype was seen repeatedly, ten times or more. The chain links TRBV28 to TRBJ2-7, with 9 bases that match TRBD1. This CDR3 has 14 residues. V shed 6 bases, J shed 1 base, and the junction held 4 bases outside the gene matches. Germline assignment: CDR1 MDHEN and CDR2 SYDVKM. Here the CDR3 DNA reads TGTGCCAGCAGGAGACAGGGGGAGTCCTACGAGCAGTACTTC. As protein: CASRRQGESYEQYF.

This clonotype occurred a few times. This rearrangement joins TRBV21-1 to TRBJ2-3; TRBD2, as called in the table, went unchecked against the DNA. TRBV21-1 is labeled a pseudogene. The CDR3 contains 21 residues. The DNA of the CDR3 is TGTGCCAGCAGCAATCCCAATCTGGCCAGCGGGACTGGGCTTAGCACAGATACGCAGTATTTT. Amino acid sequence: CASSNPNLASGTGLSTDTQYF.

This clonotype was seen repeatedly, ten times or more. V is TRBV19 and J is TRBJ2-7; tentatively, D is TRBD2 (6 bases). With 5 bases removed from V and 6 bases from J, the gap between germline ends came to 14 bases. This CDR3 spans 13 amino acids. The germline V gene encodes CDR1 LNHDA and CDR2 SQIVND (reference sequence). This CDR3 is CASSARSSAEQYF. CDR3 sequence (DNA): TGTGCCAGTAGTGCGCGATCTAGCGCCGAGCAGTACTTC. Supplemented by reference TRBV19 and TRBJ2-7, the full variable domain reads DGGITQSPKYLFRKEGQNVTLSCEQNLNHDAMYWYRQDPGQGLRLIYYSQIVNDFQKGDIAEGYSVSREKKESFPLTVTSAQKNPTAFYLCASSARSSAEQYFGPGTRLTVT.

This clonotype was seen repeatedly, ten times or more. CDR3 residues: CASSPQGAQETQYF. CDR3 DNA sequence: TGTGCCAGCAGCCCCCAGGGTGCCCAAGAGACCCAGTACTTC. V and J are TRBV7-9 and TRBJ2-5, with D perhaps matching TRBD1 (5 bases). Germline CDR1 reads SEHNR; CDR2 reads FQNEAQ (reference sequence). V lost 5 bases, J lost 1 base, and 11 bases lay in between. The CDR3 is 14 residues long.